These 7 T cell receptor beta chains originate from one sample sequenced in a study of blood T cell repertoires in COVID-19. TCRdb's copy holds only in-frame clones and misses some; the assay was immunoSEQ multiplex PCR. Of about 220,000 clones listed, roughly 88% were seen once; the top ten hold under 15%. The sample consisted of PBMCs or T cells enriched from blood (not recorded which). The receptors originated from a woman between 50 and 59 years old with acute COVID-19.

The rearrangement uses TRBV30 and TRBJ2-2; 7 nucleotides align to TRBD2. This CDR3 has 16 amino acids. Germline assignment: CDR1 GTSNPN and CDR2 SVGIG (reference sequence). Trimming took 0 bases from V and 1 from J; bases not matched to a gene: 5. The CDR3: CAWSVLGGRNTGELFF. For the CDR3, the DNA is TGTGCCTGGAGTGTACTTGGCGGGAGGAACACCGGGGAGCTGTTTTTT.

The V and J genes are TRBV10-3 and TRBJ2-7; D may be TRBD2 (5 bases). The V end was cut by 0 bases, the J end by 0 bases, with 6 bases between. This CDR3 is built from 14 residues. CDR1 is ENHRY, CDR2 SYGVKD, per germline. CDR3 coding DNA: TGTGCCATCAGTGAGTCGAGGGCCTCCTACGAGCAGTACTTC. Its protein is CAISESRASYEQYF.

The CDR3 spells CASSSTLPGTGEADTEAFF. For the CDR3, the DNA is TGTGCCAGCAGCTCGACCCTCCCGGGGACAGGGGAGGCGGACACTGAAGCTTTCTTT. This chain connects TRBV7-6 to TRBJ1-1, with TRBD1 identical over 10 bases. In germline, CDR1 is SGHVS, CDR2 FNYEAQ. The trim removed 4 bases at V and 3 bases at J, leaving 17 bases unmatched. The CDR3 consists of 19 residues. Looking up the rest from reference TRBV7-6 and TRBJ1-1 gives the full variable domain: GAGVSQSPRYKVTKRGQDVALRCDPISGHVSLYWYRQALGQGPEFLTYFNYEAQQDKSGLPNDRFSAERPEGSISTLTIQRTEQRDSAMYRCASSSTLPGTGEADTEAFFGQGTRLTVV.

Regarding this clone: Germline is not matched at one junction end, which may reflect a read error. This chain links TRBV5-4 with TRBJ2-5; maybe TRBD1 (6 bases). The CDR3 consists of 16 residues. Germline values: CDR1 SGHNT, CDR2 YYREEE (reference sequence). CDR3 region: CASRLGQGSVQETQYF. The CDR3 bases are TGTGCCAGCAGATTGGGGCAGGGGTCAGTTCAAGAGACCCAGTACTTC.

This chain uses TRBV27 with TRBJ1-2, with 7 bases fitting TRBD1. The ends lost 1 base at V and 4 bases at J; junction bases unmatched: 6. CDR3 length: 15 residues. Germline V gives CDR1 MNHEY, CDR2 SMNVEV (reference sequence). The CDR3 spells CASSLWPGQSYGYTF. DNA for the CDR3: TGTGCCAGCAGTTTATGGCCGGGACAGTCCTATGGCTACACCTTC.

The genes are TRBV28 and TRBJ1-5, with a tentative D call TRBD1 (6 bases). V lost 5 bases to trimming and J lost 3 bases, with 14 bases between them. The CDR3 has 15 amino acids. Germline CDR1 reads MDHEN; CDR2 reads SYDVKM. CDR3: CASSIIRTDNQPQHF. DNA of the CDR3: TGTGCCAGCAGTATCATTCGGACAGACAATCAGCCCCAGCATTTT.

This chain joins TRBV6-1 and TRBJ2-5, with D hard to call. This CDR3 is built from 12 residues. Germline V lookup: CDR1 MNHNS, CDR2 SASEGT. V was pared by 2 bases and J by 9 bases, with 10 bases between. The DNA of the CDR3 is TGTGCCAGCAGTGAAAACCCCCTAGCCCAGTACTTC. As protein: CASSENPLAQYF.